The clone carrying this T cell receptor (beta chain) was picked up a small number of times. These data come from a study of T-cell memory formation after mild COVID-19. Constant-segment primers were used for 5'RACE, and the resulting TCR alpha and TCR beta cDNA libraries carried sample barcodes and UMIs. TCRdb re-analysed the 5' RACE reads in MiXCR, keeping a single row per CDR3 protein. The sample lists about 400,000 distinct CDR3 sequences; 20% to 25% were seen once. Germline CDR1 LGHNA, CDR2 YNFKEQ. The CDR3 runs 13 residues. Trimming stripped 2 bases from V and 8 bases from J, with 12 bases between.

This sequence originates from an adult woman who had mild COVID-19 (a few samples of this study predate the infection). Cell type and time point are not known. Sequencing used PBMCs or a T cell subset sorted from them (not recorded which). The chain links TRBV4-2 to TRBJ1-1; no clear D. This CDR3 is CASSQSLGGEAFF. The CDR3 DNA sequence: TGTGCCAGCAGCCAAAGTCTAGGCGGAGAAGCTTTCTTT.